There are a few counts of the clone carrying this T cell receptor beta chain. Its antigen is not identified. Germline V gives CDR1 MNHNY, CDR2 SVGAGI (reference sequence). The CDR3 spans 15 residues. Trimming at V came to 5 bases and at J to 0 bases, leaving 2 bases not matched to a gene. The isolated RNA, all of it, was reverse transcribed, so expressed TCRB transcripts were what got sequenced. Assay: immunoSEQ multiplex PCR; the TCRdb copy retains only in-frame clones and omits some. The sample has roughly 140,000 clones; roughly 53% are singletons. This record belongs to a study of beta chain features in type 1 diabetes. On average, the one heparinised blood draw given by each donor was approximately 120 mL. Study-wide points: Fewer junction insertions and more nucleotide deletions appeared in type 1 diabetes patients. Within the patient group, naive, central memory and Treg TCRB repertoires appeared more similar to each other than within healthy donors.

The chain uses TRBV6-6 and TRBJ1-3, with 9 bases identical to TRBD1. The clonotype originates from a young man in good health. Sequenced material: Tregs from blood. The CDR3 DNA follows: TGTGCCAGCAGTGCGACAGGGGGCTCTGGAAACACCATATATTTT. Amino acid sequence: CASSATGGSGNTIYF.